One T cell receptor (beta chain) is described in this entry. The V gene lost 6 bases and the J gene lost 7 bases, with 15 bases spanning the gap. The CDR3 runs 13 residues. CDR1 MNHEY and CDR2 SMNVEV come from the germline V gene (reference sequence). The sample originates from a study of blood T cell repertoires in COVID-19. Study background: Collection of acute and convalescent COVID-19 samples took place in the United States, Italy and Spain. Sources were T cells, B-cell-depleted T cells, or PBMCs; the material itself was cDNA or gDNA.

Seattle researchers signed up patients amid active infection and tracked them longitudinally. In the original workflow: The assay estimated nucleated cells by amplifying reference gene primers. This table comes from immunoSEQ multiplex PCR, and its TCRdb copy is limited to in-frame clones, with some not included. V, J and clone size were drawn from that table, and D and trimming were deduced from the DNA. Of around 270,000 clones in the sample, about 87% were seen once. The sequence came from an older woman with COVID-19, enrolled during active disease. The specimen sequenced was peripheral blood. The chain uses TRBV27 and TRBJ1-2; maybe TRBD1 (6 bases). CDR3 loop: CASSQRGGRGYTF. In DNA, the CDR3 is TGTGCCAGCAGCCAACGGGGGGGCCGTGGCTACACCTTC.